This T cell receptor (beta chain) was documented in a study of blood T cell repertoires in COVID-19. Study context: Samples taken during acute and convalescent COVID-19 were collected in the United States, Italy and Spain. PBMCs, B-cell-depleted T cells, or T cells provided the cDNA or gDNA that made up the material.

Trimming took 10 bases from V and 3 from J; bases not matched to a gene: 13. Germline assignment: CDR1 KGHDR and CDR2 SFDVKD. This CDR3 comprises 16 residues. In the authors' workflow: The assay estimated nucleated cells by amplifying reference gene primers. The assay was immunoSEQ multiplex PCR, and TCRdb's table has in-frame clones only and misses some. V and J calls and clone size are those listed in that table; D and trimming were worked out from the DNA. In the table there are approximately 68,000 clones, around 86% of which are singletons. The source is a man aged 65 to 85 with active or convalescent COVID-19. The J gene is TRBJ1-1, the V gene TRBV24-1; TRBD1 aligns across 10 bases. Source material: peripheral blood. Here the CDR3 DNA reads TGTGCCACATCGACAGGGGGCCAAGCGGATGACACTGAAGCTTTCTTT. This gives the protein CATSTGGQADDTEAFF.